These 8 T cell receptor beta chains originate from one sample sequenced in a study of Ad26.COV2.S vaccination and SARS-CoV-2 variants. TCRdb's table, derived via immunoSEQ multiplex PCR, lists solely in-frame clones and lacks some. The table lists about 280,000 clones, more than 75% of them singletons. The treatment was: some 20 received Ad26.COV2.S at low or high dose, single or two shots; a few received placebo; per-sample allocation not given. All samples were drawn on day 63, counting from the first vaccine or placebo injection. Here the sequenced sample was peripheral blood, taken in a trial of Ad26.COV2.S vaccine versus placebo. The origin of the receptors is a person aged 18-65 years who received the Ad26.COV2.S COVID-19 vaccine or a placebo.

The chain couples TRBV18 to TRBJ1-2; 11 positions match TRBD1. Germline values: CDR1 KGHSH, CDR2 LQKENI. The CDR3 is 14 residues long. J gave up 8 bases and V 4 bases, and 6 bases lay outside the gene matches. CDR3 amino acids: CASSRQGQGEGYTF. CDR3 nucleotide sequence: TGTGCCAGCTCACGACAGGGACAGGGGGAAGGCTACACCTTC. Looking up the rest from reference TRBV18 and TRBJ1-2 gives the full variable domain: NAGVMQNPRHLVRRRGQEARLRCSPMKGHSHVYWYRQLPEEGLKFMVYLQKENIIDESGMPKERFSAEFPKEGPSILRIQQVVRGDSAAYFCASSRQGQGEGYTFGSGTRLTVV.

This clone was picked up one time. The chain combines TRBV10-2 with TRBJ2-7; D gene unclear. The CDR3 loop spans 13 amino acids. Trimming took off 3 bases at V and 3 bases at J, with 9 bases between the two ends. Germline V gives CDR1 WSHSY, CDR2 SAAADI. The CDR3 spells CASSDFRSYEQYF. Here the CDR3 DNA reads TGCGCCAGCAGTGATTTCCGCAGCTACGAGCAGTACTTC.

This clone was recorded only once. The CDR3 loop reads CASSFVGTEAFF. CDR3 nucleotide sequence: TGTGCCAGCAGCTTCGTGGGCACTGAAGCTTTCTTT. The V and J genes are TRBV11-1 and TRBJ1-1; unclear D gene. Looked up from germline, CDR1 is SGHAT and CDR2 is FQDESV (reference sequence). This CDR3 has 12 amino acids. Between the trimmed V and J ends, which lost 3 bases and 4 bases, there was a span of 6 bases.

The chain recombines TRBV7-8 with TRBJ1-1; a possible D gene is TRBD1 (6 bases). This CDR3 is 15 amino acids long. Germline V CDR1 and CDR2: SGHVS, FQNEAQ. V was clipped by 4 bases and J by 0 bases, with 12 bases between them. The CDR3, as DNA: TGTGCCAGCAGCTCATATGGACAGTTGAACACTGAAGCTTTCTTT. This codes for CASSSYGQLNTEAFF.

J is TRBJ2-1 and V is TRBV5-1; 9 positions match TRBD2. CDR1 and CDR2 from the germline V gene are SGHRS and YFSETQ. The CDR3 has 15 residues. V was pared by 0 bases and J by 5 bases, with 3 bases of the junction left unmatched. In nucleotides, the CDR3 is TGCGCCAGCAGCTTGGGACTAGCGGCCAACAATGAGCAGTTCTTC. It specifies CASSLGLAANNEQFF.

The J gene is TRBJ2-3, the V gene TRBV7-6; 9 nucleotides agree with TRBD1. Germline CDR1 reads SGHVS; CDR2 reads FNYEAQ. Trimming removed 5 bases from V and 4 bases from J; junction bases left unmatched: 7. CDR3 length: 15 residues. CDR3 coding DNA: TGTGCCAGCAGCACGCCGGGACAGGGAGCAGATACGCAGTATTTT. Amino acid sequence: CASSTPGQGADTQYF.

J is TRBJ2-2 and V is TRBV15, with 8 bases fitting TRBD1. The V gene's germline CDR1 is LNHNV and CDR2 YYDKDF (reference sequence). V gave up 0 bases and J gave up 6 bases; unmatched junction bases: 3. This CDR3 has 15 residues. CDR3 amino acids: CATSRDRQGSGELFF. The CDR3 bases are TGTGCCACCAGCAGAGACAGACAGGGGTCCGGGGAGCTGTTTTTT.

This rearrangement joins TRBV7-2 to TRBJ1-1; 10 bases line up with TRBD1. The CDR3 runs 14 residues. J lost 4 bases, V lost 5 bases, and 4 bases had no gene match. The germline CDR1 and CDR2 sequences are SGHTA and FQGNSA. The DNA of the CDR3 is TGTGCCAGCAGCCCGTGGGACAGGGGCACTGAAGCTTTCTTT. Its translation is CASSPWDRGTEAFF.